Listed below are T cell receptor beta chains from one sample, sequenced in a study of T cell clones after liver transplantation. Libraries were prepared by immunoSEQ multiplex PCR; TCRdb keeps only in-frame clonotypes and omits some of them. The data contain 75,000 to 95,000 clones, less than 85% of them singletons. Source: CD4+ T cells from blood, taken at the 22-month timepoint. All receptors come from a human patient who received a liver transplant. Some T cells may originate from the graft donor. CDR3s include the opening cysteine and the closing phenylalanine or tryptophan. Each record gives: V gene, J gene, CDR3 protein.

V gene: TRBV7-9
J gene: TRBJ2-5
CDR3 protein: CASSLGGEETQYF

V gene: TRBV11-3
J gene: TRBJ2-1
CDR3 protein: CASSPGLAGYNEQFF

V gene: TRBV5-4
J gene: TRBJ2-6
CDR3 protein: CASSLEGGGANVLTF

V gene: TRBV5-1
J gene: TRBJ1-1
CDR3 protein: CASSIQGNTEAFF

V gene: TRBV6-6
J gene: TRBJ2-7
CDR3 protein: CASSYSKRTQEQYF

V gene: TRBV18
J gene: TRBJ1-5
CDR3 protein: CASSPDSAEPQHF

V gene: TRBV10-3
J gene: TRBJ1-5
CDR3 protein: CAISGGDRDQPQHF

V gene: TRBV4-3
J gene: TRBJ1-4
CDR3 protein: CASSRTVATNEKLFF

V gene: TRBV6-1
J gene: TRBJ1-1
CDR3 protein: CASSDTGGVTEAFF

V gene: TRBV6-5
J gene: TRBJ2-2
CDR3 protein: CASRPVANTGELFF

V gene: TRBV9
J gene: TRBJ2-5
CDR3 protein: CASSVRVGQETQYF

V gene: TRBV23-1
J gene: TRBJ2-7
CDR3 protein: CASSMWSYEQYF

V gene: TRBV25-1
J gene: TRBJ2-2
CDR3 protein: CASSTPRGRGQAGELFF

V gene: TRBV29-1
J gene: TRBJ2-2
CDR3 protein: CSVEGQGAVGELFF

V gene: TRBV19
J gene: TRBJ2-3
CDR3 protein: CALTGRTDTQYF

V gene: TRBV5-1
J gene: TRBJ1-2
CDR3 protein: CASSLALGQLGGNYGYTF

V gene: TRBV25-1
J gene: TRBJ1-1
CDR3 protein: CASSDSVENTEAFF

V gene: TRBV7-3
J gene: TRBJ1-1
CDR3 protein: CASSVQAGGNTEAFF

V gene: TRBV30
J gene: TRBJ1-4
CDR3 protein: CAWEPGQGAIGNEKLFF

V gene: TRBV5-1
J gene: TRBJ2-7
CDR3 protein: CASSSRSSEATYEQYF

V gene: TRBV2
J gene: TRBJ2-5
CDR3 protein: CASSDQRGGEETQYF

V gene: TRBV10-3
J gene: TRBJ1-1
CDR3 protein: CAINRGREDEAFF

V gene: TRBV19
J gene: TRBJ1-4
CDR3 protein: CASSMDGTDNEKLFF

V gene: TRBV2
J gene: TRBJ2-2
CDR3 protein: CASSAQGVKAGELFF

V gene: TRBV7-2
J gene: TRBJ2-7
CDR3 protein: CASSLVGGQGSWYEQYF

V gene: TRBV10-3
J gene: TRBJ2-1
CDR3 protein: CATEMGLNNEQFF

V gene: TRBV5-8
J gene: TRBJ1-2
CDR3 protein: CASSFGGNGYTF

V gene: TRBV7-2
J gene: TRBJ1-1
CDR3 protein: CASSLYSVAATEAFF

V gene: TRBV19
J gene: TRBJ2-1
CDR3 protein: CASRRQGNEQFF

V gene: TRBV7-2
J gene: TRBJ2-2
CDR3 protein: CASSLVLRAGELFF